This T cell receptor (beta chain) was identified in a study of T cell responses to AZD1222 COVID-19 vaccine. Study details: Second doses that came at about 4 or about 12 weeks were put together.

This clone has only a few counts. Its antigen is not known. Whole-study findings and limits: Repertoires in all cases were sampled only once the peak T cell response had passed. A rise in Spike-specific TCR breadth and depth followed two AZD1222 doses. Unmutated variant regions are reportedly the target of nearly half of TCRs that are spike-specific.

J lost 3 bases, V lost 5 bases, and 4 bases had no gene match. The CDR3 totals 14 residues. CDR1 is LGHDT, CDR2 YNNKEL, per germline (reference sequence). The table came from immunoSEQ multiplex PCR; TCRdb's copy has only in-frame clones and leaves some out. Of under 100,000 clones listed, nearly 90% are singletons. The chain combines TRBV3-1 (or the pseudogene TRBV3-2) with TRBJ2-7; TRBD2 matches 10 bases. This TCR came from an adult in good health. Sequenced material: peripheral blood, taken on day 0 of AZD1222 vaccination. The CDR3 DNA follows: TGTGCCAGCAGCAAGCGGGGGGGCAACTACGAGCAGTACTTC. Translating it yields CASSKRGGNYEQYF.